This T cell receptor (beta chain) was recorded in a study of control samples from healthy donors and cancer patients. The CDR3 is 12 amino acids. Per the germline V gene, CDR1 is MDHEN and CDR2 is SYDVKM. Trimming took 4 bases from V and 4 from J, leaving 7 bases between them. Some clones are missing from TCRdb's copy, which holds only in-frame ones; the method was immunoSEQ multiplex PCR. Of over 100,000 clones in the sample, 88% were seen once. This clone was seen once. The specimen was blood. The receptor's source is a man aged 50 to 60 in good health. The rearrangement links TRBV28 to TRBJ1-2, with D possibly matching TRBD1 (5 bases). CDR3 sequence (DNA): TGTGCCAGCAGTTGGAGGGGCTATGGCTACACCTTC. Amino acids: CASSWRGYGYTF.